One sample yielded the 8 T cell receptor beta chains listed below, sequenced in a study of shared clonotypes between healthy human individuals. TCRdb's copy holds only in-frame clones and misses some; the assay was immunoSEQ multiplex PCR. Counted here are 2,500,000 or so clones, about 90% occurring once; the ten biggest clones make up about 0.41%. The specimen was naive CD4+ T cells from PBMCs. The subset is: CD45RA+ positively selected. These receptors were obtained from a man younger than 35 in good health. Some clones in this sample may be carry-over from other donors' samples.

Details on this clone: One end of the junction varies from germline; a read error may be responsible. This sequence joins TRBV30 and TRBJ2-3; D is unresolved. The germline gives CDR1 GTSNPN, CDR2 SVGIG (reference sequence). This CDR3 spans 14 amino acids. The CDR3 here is CAQGWLGITDTQYF. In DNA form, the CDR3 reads TGCGCCCAAGGGTGGCTAGGGATCACAGATACGCAGTATTTT.

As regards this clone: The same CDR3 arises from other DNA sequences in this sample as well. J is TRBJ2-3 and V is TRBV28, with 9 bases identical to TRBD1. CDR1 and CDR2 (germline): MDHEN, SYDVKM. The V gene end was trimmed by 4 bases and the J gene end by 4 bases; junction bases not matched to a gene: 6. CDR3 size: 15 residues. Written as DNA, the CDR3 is TGTGCCAGCAGTTCACCGGGACAGGGACCAGATACGCAGTATTTT. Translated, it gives CASSSPGQGPDTQYF.

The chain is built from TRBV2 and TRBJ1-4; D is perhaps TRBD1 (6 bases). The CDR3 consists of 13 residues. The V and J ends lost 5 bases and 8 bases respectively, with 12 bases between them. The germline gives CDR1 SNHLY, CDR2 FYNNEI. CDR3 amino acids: CASSRDTSEKLFF. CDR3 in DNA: TGTGCCAGCAGTAGGGACACCTCCGAAAAACTGTTTTTT.

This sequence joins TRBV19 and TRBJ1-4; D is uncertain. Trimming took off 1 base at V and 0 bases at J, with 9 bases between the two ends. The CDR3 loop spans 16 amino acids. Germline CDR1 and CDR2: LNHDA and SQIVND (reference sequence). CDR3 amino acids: CASSIVGFATNEKLFF. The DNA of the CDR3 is TGTGCCAGTAGTATAGTTGGGTTTGCAACTAATGAAAAACTGTTTTTT.

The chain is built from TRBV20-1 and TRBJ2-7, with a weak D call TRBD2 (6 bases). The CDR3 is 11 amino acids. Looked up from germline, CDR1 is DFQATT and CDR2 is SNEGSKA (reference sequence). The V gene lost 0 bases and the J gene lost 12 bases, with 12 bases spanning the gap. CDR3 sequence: CSARDRGSPYF. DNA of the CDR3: TGCAGTGCTAGAGATCGGGGGAGTCCGTACTTC.

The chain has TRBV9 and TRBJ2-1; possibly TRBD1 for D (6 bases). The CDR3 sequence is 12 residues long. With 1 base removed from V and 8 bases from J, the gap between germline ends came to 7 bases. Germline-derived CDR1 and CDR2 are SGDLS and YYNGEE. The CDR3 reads CASSVHRDEQFF. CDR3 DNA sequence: TGTGCCAGCAGCGTACACAGGGATGAGCAGTTCTTC.

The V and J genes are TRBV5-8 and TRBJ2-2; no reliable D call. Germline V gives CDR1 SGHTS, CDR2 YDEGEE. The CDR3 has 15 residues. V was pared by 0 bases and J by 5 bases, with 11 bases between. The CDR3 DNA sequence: TGTGCCAGCAGCTTGGCCAAGCTGGGGACCGGGGAGCTGTTTTTT. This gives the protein CASSLAKLGTGELFF.

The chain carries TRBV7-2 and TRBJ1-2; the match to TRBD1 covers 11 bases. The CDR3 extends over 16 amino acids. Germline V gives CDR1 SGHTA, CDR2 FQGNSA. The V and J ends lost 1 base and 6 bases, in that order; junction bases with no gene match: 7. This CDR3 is CASSLVGTGGIDGYTF. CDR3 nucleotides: TGTGCCAGCAGCTTAGTAGGGACAGGGGGAATAGATGGCTACACCTTC.